The T cell receptor (beta chain) under discussion was sequenced for a study of regulatory T cells in long-lasting Graves disease. The CDR3 is 17 amino acids. Germline loops: CDR1 MDHEN, CDR2 SYDVKM. With 6 bases clipped from V and 6 bases from J, the junction kept 18 bases outside the gene matches. Time point in this sample: newly diagnosed GD, antithyroid drugs for less than 3 months. PBMC RNA served as the TCR library source. Graves' disease diagnosis followed American Thyroid Association guidelines. Construction of TCR beta libraries relied on iRepertoire HTBI primers and on Arm-PCR targeting CDR3 regions. TCRdb fed the multiplex PCR reads into MiXCR, producing one record per CDR3 protein. The sample includes some 490,000 distinct CDR3 sequences, 12% of them seen just once. These data were likewise used in another study, on T cells in Graves' hyperthyroidism and ophthalmopathy. Turning to that study: Appearing also in blood were most of the thyroid clonotypes expanded above 0.001.

The sequence derives from a woman in her twenties or thirties with Graves disease. The sequencing here drew on peripheral blood mononuclear cells (PBMCs), taken at new diagnosis, from a patient treated with antithyroid drugs. The rearrangement joins TRBV28 to TRBJ2-3, with 7 positions matching TRBD2. CDR3 nucleotide sequence: TGTGCCAGCAGCCCGGTCCGCGGGGAGGGCGACGGGGATACGCAGTATTTT. It codes for CASSPVRGEGDGDTQYF.